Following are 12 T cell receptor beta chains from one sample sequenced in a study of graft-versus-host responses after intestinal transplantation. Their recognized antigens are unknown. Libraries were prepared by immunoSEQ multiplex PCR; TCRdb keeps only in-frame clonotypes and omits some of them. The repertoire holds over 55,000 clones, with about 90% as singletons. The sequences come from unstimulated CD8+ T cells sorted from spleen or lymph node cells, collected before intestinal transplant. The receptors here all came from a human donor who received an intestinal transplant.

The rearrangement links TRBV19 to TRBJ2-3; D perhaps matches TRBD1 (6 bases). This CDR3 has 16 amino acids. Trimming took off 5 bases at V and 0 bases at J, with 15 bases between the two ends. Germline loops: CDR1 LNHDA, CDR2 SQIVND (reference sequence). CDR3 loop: CASSVDRSTSTDTQYF. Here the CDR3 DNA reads TGTGCCAGTAGTGTGGACAGATCAACTAGCACAGATACGCAGTATTTT.

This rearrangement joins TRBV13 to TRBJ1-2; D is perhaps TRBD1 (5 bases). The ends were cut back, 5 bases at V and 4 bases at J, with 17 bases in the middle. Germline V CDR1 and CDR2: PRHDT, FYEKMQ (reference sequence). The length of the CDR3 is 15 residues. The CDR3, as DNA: TGTGCCAGCAGCCCCCAGACAGAACGACCCTATGGCTACACCTTC. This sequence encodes CASSPQTERPYGYTF.

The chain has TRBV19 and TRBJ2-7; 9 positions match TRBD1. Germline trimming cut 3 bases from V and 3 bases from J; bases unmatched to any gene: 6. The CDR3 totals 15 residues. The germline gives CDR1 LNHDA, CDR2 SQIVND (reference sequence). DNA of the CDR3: TGTGCCAGTAGTATTGGGACAGGGAAGGTCTACGAGCAGTACTTC. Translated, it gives CASSIGTGKVYEQYF.

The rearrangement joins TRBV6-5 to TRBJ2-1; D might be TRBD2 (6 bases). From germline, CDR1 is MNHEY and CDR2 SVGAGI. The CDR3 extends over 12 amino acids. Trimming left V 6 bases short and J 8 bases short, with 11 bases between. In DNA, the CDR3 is TGTGCCAGCAGAACGGGAGCCTATGAGCAGTTCTTC. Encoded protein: CASRTGAYEQFF.

The CDR3 bases are TGTGCCAGCAGTTATTCACGGGCGGGGGACACCGGGGAGCTGTTTTTT. Translated: CASSYSRAGDTGELFF. The V gene is TRBV6-6, the J gene TRBJ2-2; 7 bases line up with TRBD2. J was trimmed by 3 bases and V by 3 bases; bases with no gene match: 7. Germline CDR1 reads MNHNY; CDR2 reads SVGAGI (reference sequence). This CDR3 has 16 residues.

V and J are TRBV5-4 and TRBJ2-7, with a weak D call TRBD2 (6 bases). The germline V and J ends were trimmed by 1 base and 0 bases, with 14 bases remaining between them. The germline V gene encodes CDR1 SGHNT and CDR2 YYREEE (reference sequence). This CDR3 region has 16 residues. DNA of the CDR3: TGTGCCAGCAGCTTGCTTGATAGCGGAGACTCCTACGAGCAGTACTTC. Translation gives CASSLLDSGDSYEQYF.

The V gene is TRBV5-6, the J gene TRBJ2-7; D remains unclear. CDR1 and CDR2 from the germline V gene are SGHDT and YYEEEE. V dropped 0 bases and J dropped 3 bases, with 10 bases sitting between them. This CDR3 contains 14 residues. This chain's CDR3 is CASSLGRSYYEQYF. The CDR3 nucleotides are TGTGCCAGCAGCTTGGGGCGGTCTTACTACGAGCAGTACTTC.

CDR3 nucleotides: TGTGCCAGCAGCCTGTCCACAGGAACCTACGAGCAGTACTTC. It translates to CASSLSTGTYEQYF. The V gene is TRBV5-4, the J gene TRBJ2-7; maybe TRBD1 (5 bases). The germline V gene has CDR1 SGHNT and CDR2 YYREEE (reference sequence). Trimming took 4 bases from V and 2 from J, leaving 13 bases between them. The CDR3 spans 14 residues. The variable domain in full, completed from reference TRBV5-4 and TRBJ2-7, reads ETGVTQSPTHLIKTRGQQVTLRCSSQSGHNTVSWYQQALGQGPQFIFQYYREEENGRGNFPPRFSGLQFPNYSSELNVNALELDDSALYLCASSLSTGTYEQYFGPGTRLTVT.

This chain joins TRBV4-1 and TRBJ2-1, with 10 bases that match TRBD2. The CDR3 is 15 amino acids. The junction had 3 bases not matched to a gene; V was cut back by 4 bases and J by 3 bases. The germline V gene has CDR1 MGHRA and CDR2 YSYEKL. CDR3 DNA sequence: TGCGCCAGCAGCCCTAGCGGGGGATACTACAATGAGCAGTTCTTC. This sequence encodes CASSPSGGYYNEQFF.

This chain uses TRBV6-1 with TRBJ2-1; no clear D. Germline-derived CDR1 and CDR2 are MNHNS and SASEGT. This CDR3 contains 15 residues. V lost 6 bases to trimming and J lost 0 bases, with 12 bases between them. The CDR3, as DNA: TGTGCCAGCAGATCCGACGCGGACTCCTACAATGAGCAGTTCTTC. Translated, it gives CASRSDADSYNEQFF.

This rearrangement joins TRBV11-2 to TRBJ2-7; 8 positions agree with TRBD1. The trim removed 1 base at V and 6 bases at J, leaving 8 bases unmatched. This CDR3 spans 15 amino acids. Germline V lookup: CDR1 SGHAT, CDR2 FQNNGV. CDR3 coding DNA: TGTGCCAGCAGCTTAGGTGAGGGCCAGGGGGCCGAGCAGTACTTC. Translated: CASSLGEGQGAEQYF.

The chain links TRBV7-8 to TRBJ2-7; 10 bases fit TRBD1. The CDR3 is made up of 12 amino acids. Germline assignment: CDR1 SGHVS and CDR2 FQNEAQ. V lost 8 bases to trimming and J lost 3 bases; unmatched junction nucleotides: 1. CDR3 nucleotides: TGTGCCAGCGGGACAGGGGACTACGAGCAGTACTTC. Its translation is CASGTGDYEQYF.